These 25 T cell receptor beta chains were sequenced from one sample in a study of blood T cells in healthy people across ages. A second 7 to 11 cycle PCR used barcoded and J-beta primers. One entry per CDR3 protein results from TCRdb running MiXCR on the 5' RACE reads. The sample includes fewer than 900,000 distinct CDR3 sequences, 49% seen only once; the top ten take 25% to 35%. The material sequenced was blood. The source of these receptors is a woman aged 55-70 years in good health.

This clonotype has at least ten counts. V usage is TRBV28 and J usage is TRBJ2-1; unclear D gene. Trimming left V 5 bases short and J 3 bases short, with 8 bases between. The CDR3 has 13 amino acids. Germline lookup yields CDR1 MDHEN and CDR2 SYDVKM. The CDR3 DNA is TGTGCCAGCAGTGACGGTTTCTACAATGAGCAGTTCTTC. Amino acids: CASSDGFYNEQFF.

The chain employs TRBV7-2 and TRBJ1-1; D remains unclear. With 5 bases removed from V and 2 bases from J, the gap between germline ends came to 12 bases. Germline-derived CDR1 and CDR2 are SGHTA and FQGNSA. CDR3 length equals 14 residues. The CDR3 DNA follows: TGTGCCAGCAGCCCCAGTGCAGCCAACACTGAAGCTTTCTTT. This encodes CASSPSAANTEAFF.

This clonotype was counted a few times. CDR3 sequence (DNA): TGTGCCAGCAGTTCCCTTAGTTCCGGGAGGGCCTCAGGAGATACGCAGTATTTT. Encoded protein: CASSSLSSGRASGDTQYF. This rearrangement joins TRBV27 to TRBJ2-3, with 8 bases fitting TRBD2. The trim removed 4 bases at V and 5 bases at J, leaving 17 bases unmatched. CDR1 and CDR2 from the germline V gene are MNHEY and SMNVEV (reference sequence). The CDR3 is made up of 18 amino acids.

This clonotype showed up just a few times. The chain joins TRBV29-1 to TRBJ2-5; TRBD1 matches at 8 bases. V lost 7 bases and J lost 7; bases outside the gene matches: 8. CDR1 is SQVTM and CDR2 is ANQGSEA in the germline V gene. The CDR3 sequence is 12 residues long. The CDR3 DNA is TGCAGCGAACAGGGGGTTGGTGGGACCCAGTACTTC. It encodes CSEQGVGGTQYF.

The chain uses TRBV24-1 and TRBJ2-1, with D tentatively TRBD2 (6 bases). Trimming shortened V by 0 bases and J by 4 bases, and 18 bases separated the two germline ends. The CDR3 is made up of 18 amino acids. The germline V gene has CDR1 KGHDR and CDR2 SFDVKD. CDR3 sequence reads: CATSDLWDVTSPYNEQFF. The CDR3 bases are TGTGCCACCAGTGATTTGTGGGACGTTACTAGCCCTTACAATGAGCAGTTCTTC.

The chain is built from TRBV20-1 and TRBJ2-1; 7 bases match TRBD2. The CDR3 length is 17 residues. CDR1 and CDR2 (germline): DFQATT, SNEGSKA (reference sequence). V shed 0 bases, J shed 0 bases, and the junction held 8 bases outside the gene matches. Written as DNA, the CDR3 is TGCAGTGCTAGAGATCGGGCTAGCGGCAGCTCCTACAATGAGCAGTTCTTC. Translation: CSARDRASGSSYNEQFF.

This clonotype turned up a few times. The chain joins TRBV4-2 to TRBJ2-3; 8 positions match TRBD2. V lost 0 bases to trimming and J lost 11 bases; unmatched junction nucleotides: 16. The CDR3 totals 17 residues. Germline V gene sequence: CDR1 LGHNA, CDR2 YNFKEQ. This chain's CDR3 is CASSQDWGRAGETGQYF. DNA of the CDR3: TGTGCCAGCAGCCAAGATTGGGGACGAGCGGGAGAAACCGGGCAGTATTTT.

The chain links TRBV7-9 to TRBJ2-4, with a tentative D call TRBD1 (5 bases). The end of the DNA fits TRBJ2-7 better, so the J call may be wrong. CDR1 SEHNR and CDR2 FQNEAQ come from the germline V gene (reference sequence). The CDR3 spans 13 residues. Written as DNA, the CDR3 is TGTGCCAGCAGACCTTCGGCAGGGTACGAGCAGTACTTC. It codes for CASRPSAGYEQYF.

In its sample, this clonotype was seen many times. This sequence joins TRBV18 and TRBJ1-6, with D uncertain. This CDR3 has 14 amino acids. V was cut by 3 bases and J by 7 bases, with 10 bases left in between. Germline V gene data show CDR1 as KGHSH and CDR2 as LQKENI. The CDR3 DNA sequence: TGTGCCAGCTCACCTTCGACTTTCAATTCACCCCTCCACTTT. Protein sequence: CASSPSTFNSPLHF.

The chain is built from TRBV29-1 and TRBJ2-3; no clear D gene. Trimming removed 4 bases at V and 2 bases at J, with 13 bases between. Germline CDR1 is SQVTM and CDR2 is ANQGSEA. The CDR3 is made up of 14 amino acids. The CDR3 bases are TGCAGCGTTGGTCACCGGCAACCCACAGATACGCAGTATTTT. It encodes CSVGHRQPTDTQYF.

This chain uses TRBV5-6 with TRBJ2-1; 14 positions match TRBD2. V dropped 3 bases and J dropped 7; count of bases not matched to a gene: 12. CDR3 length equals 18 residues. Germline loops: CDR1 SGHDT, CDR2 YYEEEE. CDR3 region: CASSSGTSGSPLRNEQFF. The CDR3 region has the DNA TGTGCCAGCAGCTCGGGGACTAGCGGGAGTCCGTTACGGAATGAGCAGTTCTTC.

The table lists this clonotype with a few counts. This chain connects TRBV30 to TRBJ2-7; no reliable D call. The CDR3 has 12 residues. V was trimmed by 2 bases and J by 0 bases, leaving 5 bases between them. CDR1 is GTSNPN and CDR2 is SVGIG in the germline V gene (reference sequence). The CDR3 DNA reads TGTGCCTGGAGTTTGGTCTCCTACGAGCAGTACTTC. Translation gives CAWSLVSYEQYF.

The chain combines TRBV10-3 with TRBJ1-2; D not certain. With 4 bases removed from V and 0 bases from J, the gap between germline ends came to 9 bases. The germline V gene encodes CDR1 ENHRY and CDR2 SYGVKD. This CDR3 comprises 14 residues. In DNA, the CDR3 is TGTGCCATCAGTGTGTACGGTTCTAACTATGGCTACACCTTC. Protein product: CAISVYGSNYGYTF.

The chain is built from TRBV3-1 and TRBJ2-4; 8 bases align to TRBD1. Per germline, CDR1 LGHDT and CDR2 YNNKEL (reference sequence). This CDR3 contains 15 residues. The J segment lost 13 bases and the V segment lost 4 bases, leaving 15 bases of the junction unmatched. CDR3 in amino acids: CASSPEQGEGNEQYF. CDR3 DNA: TGTGCCAGCAGCCCAGAACAGGGGGAAGGCAATGAGCAGTACTTC.

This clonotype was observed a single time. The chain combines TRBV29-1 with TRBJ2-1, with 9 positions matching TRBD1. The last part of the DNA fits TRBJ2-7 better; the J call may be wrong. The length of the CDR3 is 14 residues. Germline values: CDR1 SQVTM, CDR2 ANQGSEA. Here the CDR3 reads CSARDRESYNEQYF. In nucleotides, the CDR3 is TGCAGCGCGAGGGACAGGGAGTCCTACAATGAGCAGTACTTC.

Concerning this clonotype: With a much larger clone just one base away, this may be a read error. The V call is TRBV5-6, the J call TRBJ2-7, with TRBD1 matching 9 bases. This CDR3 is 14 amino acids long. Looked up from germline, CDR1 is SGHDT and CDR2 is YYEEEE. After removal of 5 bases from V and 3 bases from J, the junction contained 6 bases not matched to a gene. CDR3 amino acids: CASSFGTGRYEQYF. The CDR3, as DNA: TGTGCCAGCAGTTTCGGGACAGGGCGCTACGAGCAGTACTTC.

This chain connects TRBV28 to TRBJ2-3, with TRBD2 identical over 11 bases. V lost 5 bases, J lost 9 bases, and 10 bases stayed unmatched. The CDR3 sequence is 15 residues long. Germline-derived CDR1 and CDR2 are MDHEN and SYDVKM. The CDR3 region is CASSLAGGPRGTQYF. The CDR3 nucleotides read TGTGCCAGCAGTCTAGCGGGAGGCCCGCGGGGGACGCAGTATTTT.

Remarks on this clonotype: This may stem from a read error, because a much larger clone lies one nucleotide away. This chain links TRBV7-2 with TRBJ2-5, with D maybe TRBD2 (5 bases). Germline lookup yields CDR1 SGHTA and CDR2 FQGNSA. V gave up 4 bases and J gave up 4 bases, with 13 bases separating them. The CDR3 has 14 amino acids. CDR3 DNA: TGTGCCAGCAGCTCCTGGGAGAGCATAGAGACCCAGTACTTC. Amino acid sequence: CASSSWESIETQYF.

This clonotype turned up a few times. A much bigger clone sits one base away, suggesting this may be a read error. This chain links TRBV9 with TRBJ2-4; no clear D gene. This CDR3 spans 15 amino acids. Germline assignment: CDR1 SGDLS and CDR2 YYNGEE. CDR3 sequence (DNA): TGTGCCGGCAGCGTAGACGGTGTCGGCTTAAACATTCAGTACTTC. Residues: CAGSVDGVGLNIQYF.

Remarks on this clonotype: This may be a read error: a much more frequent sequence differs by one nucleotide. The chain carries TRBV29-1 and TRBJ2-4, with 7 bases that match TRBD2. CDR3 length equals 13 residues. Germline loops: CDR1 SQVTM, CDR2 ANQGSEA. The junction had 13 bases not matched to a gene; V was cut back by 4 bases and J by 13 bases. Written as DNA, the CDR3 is TGCAGCGTTGGGCGGGAGATCGGCAATGAGCAGTACTTC. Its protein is CSVGREIGNEQYF.

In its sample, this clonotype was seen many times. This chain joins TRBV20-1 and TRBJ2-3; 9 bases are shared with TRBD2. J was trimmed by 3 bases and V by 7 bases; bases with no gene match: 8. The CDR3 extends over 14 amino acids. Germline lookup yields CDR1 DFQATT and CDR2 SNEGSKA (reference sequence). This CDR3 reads CSVGGRVVTDTQYF. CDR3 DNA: TGCAGTGTGGGCGGGAGGGTGGTGACAGATACGCAGTATTTT.

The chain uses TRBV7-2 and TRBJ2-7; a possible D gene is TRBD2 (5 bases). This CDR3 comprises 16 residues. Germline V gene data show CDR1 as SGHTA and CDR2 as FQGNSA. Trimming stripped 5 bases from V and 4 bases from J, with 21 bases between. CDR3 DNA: TGTACCAGCAGCCGCCGGTTGGCACAGTGGAGGTACGAGCAGTACTTC. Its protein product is CTSSRRLAQWRYEQYF.

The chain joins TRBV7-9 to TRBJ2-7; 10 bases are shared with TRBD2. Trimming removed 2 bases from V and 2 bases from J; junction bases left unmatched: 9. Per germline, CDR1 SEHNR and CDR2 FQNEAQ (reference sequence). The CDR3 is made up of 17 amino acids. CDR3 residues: CASSLKPSGRFTYEQYF. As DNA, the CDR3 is TGTGCCAGCAGCTTAAAGCCTAGCGGGAGATTTACCTACGAGCAGTACTTC. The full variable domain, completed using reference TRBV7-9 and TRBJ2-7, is DTGVSQNPRHKITKRGQNVTFRCDPISEHNRLYWYRQTLGQGPEFLTYFQNEAQLEKSRLLSDRFSAERPKGSFSTLEIQRTEQGDSAMYLCASSLKPSGRFTYEQYFGPGTRLTVT.

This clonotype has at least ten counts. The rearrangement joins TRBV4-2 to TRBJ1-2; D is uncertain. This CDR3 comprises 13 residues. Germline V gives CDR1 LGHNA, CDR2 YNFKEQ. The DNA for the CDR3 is TGTGCTTCCACCGGCAGCGCTAACTATGGCTACACCTTC. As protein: CASTGSANYGYTF.

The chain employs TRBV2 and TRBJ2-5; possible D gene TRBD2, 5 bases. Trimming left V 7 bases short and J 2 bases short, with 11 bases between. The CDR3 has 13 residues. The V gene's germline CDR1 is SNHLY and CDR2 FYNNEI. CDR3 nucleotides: TGTGCCAGCACGGCCACTAGACAAGAGACCCAGTACTTC. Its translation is CASTATRQETQYF.